A selection of T cell receptor beta chains follows, all from one sample in a study of blood T cells in healthy people across ages. Using its own MiXCR run on the 5' RACE reads, TCRdb lists one record per CDR3 protein. The table includes 750,000 to 1,000,000 distinct CDR3 sequences, approximately 32% detected once. The sample was also reused in another study, on T cells of mothers and their children.

The sample comprised blood. The receptor set was obtained from a woman aged 40 to 50 in good health. Both conserved end residues are part of each CDR3. The order of the fields is clone size, D gene, J gene, V gene, CDR3 protein, CDR3 DNA. The D gene is left open where the match is weak. The listing skips clone size in some rows; elsewhere it reads once, few, many or a size class.

>few|-|TRBJ2-7|TRBV7-8
CASSQTLKSYEQYF
TGTGCCAGCAGCCAGACACTTAAATCCTACGAGCAGTACTTC
>many|-|TRBJ2-7|TRBV16
CASSQSGTYEQYF
TGTGCCAGCAGCCAATCGGGGACTTACGAGCAGTACTTC
>-|-|TRBJ1-2|TRBV7-9
CASSPPQGGYTF
TGTGCCAGCAGCCCACCACAAGGTGGCTACACCTTC
>few|-|TRBJ1-2|TRBV3-1
CASSFRRTGYTF
TGTGCCAGCAGCTTTCGACGTACCGGCTACACCTTC
>-|-|TRBJ2-3|TRBV20-1
CSARFPRGFSDNTQYF
TGCAGTGCCCGATTCCCGAGGGGGTTTAGTGATAATACGCAGTATTTT
>-|-|TRBJ2-7|TRBV20-1
CSASRDGSYEQYF
TGCAGTGCTAGTCGGGACGGGTCCTACGAGCAGTACTTC
>few|-|TRBJ2-1|TRBV6-5
CASSSIGPNNEQFF
TGTGCCAGCAGTTCGATTGGCCCGAACAATGAGCAGTTCTTC
>-|TRBD2|TRBJ2-7|TRBV5-6
CASSLIASGVDEQYF
TGTGCCAGCAGCTTGATTGCTAGCGGGGTCGACGAGCAGTACTTC
>-|-|TRBJ1-2|TRBV4-1
CASSQDHRGATGYTF
TGCGCCAGCAGCCAAGATCATAGGGGGGCAACTGGCTACACCTTC
>-|-|TRBJ1-1|TRBV3-1
CASSPRTAMGTEAFF
TGTGCCAGCAGCCCCCGGACAGCCATGGGCACTGAAGCTTTCTTT
>-|-|TRBJ2-5|TRBV28
CASSRQRGETQYF
TGTGCCAGCAGTAGGCAGCGAGGGGAGACCCAGTACTTC
>few|-|TRBJ1-2|TRBV28
CASRGDLRYGHTF
TGTGCCAGCAGAGGGGATCTTCGGTATGGCCACACCTTC
>-|TRBD2|TRBJ2-7|TRBV9
CASSVETSGGSFNEQYF
TGTGCCAGCAGCGTAGAAACTAGCGGGGGCAGTTTCAATGAGCAGTACTTC
>-|-|TRBJ2-5|TRBV28
CASSPLALDSQETQYF
TGTGCCAGCAGTCCACTAGCATTAGACAGCCAAGAGACCCAGTACTTC
>-|-|TRBJ2-1|TRBV6-1
CASRITIYNEQFF
TGTGCCAGCAGGATTACAATCTACAATGAGCAGTTCTTC
>many|TRBD1|TRBJ2-7|TRBV10-3
CAISEPGQGAGYEQYF
TGTGCCATCAGTGAGCCGGGACAGGGGGCTGGCTACGAGCAGTACTTC